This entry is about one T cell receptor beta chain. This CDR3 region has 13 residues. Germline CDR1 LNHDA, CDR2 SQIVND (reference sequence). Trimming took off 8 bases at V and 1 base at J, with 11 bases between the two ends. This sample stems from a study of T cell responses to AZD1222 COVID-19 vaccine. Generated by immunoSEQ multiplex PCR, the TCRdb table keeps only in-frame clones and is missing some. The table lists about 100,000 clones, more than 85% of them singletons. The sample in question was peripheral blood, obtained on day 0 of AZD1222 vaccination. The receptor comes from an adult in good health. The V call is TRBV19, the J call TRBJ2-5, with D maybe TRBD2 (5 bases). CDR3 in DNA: TGTGCCAGTTCGGGAACGGCCCAAGAGACCCAGTACTTC. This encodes CASSGTAQETQYF. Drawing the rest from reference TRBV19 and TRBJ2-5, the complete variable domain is DGGITQSPKYLFRKEGQNVTLSCEQNLNHDAMYWYRQDPGQGLRLIYYSQIVNDFQKGDIAEGYSVSREKKESFPLTVTSAQKNPTAFYLCASSGTAQETQYFGPGTRLLVL.